A selection of T cell receptor beta chains follows, all from one sample in a study of blood T cell repertoires in COVID-19. Sequencing was performed with immunoSEQ multiplex PCR; in TCRdb, only in-frame clones are kept and a portion is missing. Of 400,000 to 450,000 clones listed, over 75% are singletons. Material for sequencing was peripheral blood. These receptors all stem from a woman between 40 and 50 years old with COVID-19, enrolled during active disease. Each CDR3 is given with its conserved first and last residue. The order of the fields is CDR3 protein, CDR3 DNA, clone size, V gene, D gene, J gene. The D gene is left open where the match is weak. Clone size is shown for a subset of rows, as once, few, many or a class of expanded clone.

CASSSNVGLAGGKQNTGELFF TGTGCCAGCAGCTCAAACGTGGGACTAGCGGGGGGGAAACAGAACACCGGGGAGCTGTTTTTT . TRBV7-6 TRBD2 TRBJ2-2
CASSKGQGAGQPQHF TGCGCCAGCAGCAAGGGACAGGGGGCAGGTCAGCCCCAGCATTTT . TRBV5-1 TRBD1 TRBJ1-5
CASSREASYEQYF TGCGCCAGCAGCCGAGAAGCCTCCTACGAGCAGTACTTC . TRBV5-1 . TRBJ2-7
CASSLSGRANTEAFF TGTGCCAGCAGCTTGTCAGGGCGCGCTAACACTGAAGCTTTCTTT . TRBV11-2 . TRBJ1-1
CASSDQGWQPQHF TGTGCCAGCAGTGACCAGGGGTGGCAGCCCCAGCATTTT . TRBV6-1 . TRBJ1-5
CAWSVYRGQETQYF TGTGCCTGGAGTGTGTACAGGGGACAAGAGACCCAGTACTTC . TRBV30 TRBD1 TRBJ2-5
CASRKTGKGEQYF TGTGCCAGCAGGAAGACAGGGAAGGGCGAGCAGTACTTC . TRBV7-3 TRBD1 TRBJ2-7
CASSVGSRDRNNEQFF TGTGCCAGCAGCGTTGGGTCCCGGGACAGAAACAATGAGCAGTTCTTC . TRBV9 TRBD1 TRBJ2-1
CATAGTGRTEAFF TGTGCCACCGCCGGGACAGGGAGGACTGAAGCTTTCTTT once TRBV2 TRBD1 TRBJ1-1
CASSSRTSGYSTDTQYF TGTGCCAGCAGCTCCCGTACTAGCGGGTATAGCACAGATACGCAGTATTTT once TRBV7-2 TRBD2 TRBJ2-3